This section outlines one TCR beta chain sequence together with its context. Its antigen is unidentified. The data were taken from a study of Ad26.COV2.S vaccination and SARS-CoV-2 variants. Study-wide findings and caveats: Post-vaccination breadth of spike-specific CD8+ and CD4+ T cell responses was reportedly substantial.

Generated by immunoSEQ multiplex PCR, the TCRdb table keeps only in-frame clones and is missing some. The table lists 300,000 to 400,000 clones, approximately 80% of them singletons. Treatment meaning: around 19 received Ad26.COV2.S at low or high dose, single or two shots; a few received placebo; per-sample allocation not given. Specimens were obtained on day 63 following the first vaccine or placebo injection. Germline assignment: CDR1 LNHDA and CDR2 SQIVND (reference sequence). The CDR3 extends over 22 amino acids. J lost 4 bases, V lost 0 bases, and 19 bases had no gene match. The receptor's source is a person aged 18-65 years who received the Ad26.COV2.S COVID-19 vaccine or a placebo. J is TRBJ2-5 and V is TRBV19; TRBD2 matches 14 bases. The sample was peripheral blood, taken in a trial of Ad26.COV2.S vaccine versus placebo. As DNA, the CDR3 is TGTGCCAGTAGTATAGATAGGGCAGGACCCGAGACTAGCGGGGGGGAAGGAGAGACCCAGTACTTC. It encodes CASSIDRAGPETSGGEGETQYF.